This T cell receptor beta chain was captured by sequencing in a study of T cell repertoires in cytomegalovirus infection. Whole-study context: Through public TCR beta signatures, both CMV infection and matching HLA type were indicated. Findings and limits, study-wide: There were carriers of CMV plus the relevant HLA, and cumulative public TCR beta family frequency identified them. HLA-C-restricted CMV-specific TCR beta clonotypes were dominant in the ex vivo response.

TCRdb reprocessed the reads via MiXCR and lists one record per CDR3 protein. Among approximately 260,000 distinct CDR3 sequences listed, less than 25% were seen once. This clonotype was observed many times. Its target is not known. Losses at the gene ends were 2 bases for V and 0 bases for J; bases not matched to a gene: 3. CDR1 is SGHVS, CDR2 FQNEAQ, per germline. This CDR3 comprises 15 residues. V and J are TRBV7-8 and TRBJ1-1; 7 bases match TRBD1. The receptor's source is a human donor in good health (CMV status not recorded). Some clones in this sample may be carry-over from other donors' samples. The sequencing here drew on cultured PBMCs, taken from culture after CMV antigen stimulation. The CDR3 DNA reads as TGTGCCAGCAGCTTAAGGGGGCCTTTGAACACTGAAGCTTTCTTT. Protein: CASSLRGPLNTEAFF.